This passage covers 24 T cell receptor beta chains from one sample sequenced in a study of brain T cells in children with intractable seizures. The data were produced by immunoSEQ multiplex PCR, yet TCRdb's version contains in-frame clones alone and is incomplete. The data contain about 5,200 clones, roughly 94% of them singletons. The sequenced cases were selected for having the highest brain T cell transcript signatures. Sequences were derived from resected brain tissue, sampled at surgery. The receptors were gathered from a boy less than two years old with focal cortical dysplasia and intractable seizures.

The chain combines TRBV12-3 or TRBV12-4 with TRBJ2-2, with no clear D. Trimming shortened V by 3 bases and J by 5 bases, and 7 bases separated the two germline ends. This CDR3 comprises 13 residues. The CDR3 here is CASSFGRTGELFF. The CDR3 bases are TGTGCCAGCAGTTTTGGCCGGACCGGGGAGCTGTTTTTT.

V usage is TRBV6-5 and J usage is TRBJ2-3; D is perhaps TRBD2 (6 bases). The CDR3 has 15 amino acids. V was pared by 6 bases and J by 4 bases, with 17 bases between. Germline CDR1 is MNHEY and CDR2 is SVGAGI. This chain's CDR3 is CASRPQAGGPDTQYF. The CDR3 coding sequence is TGTGCCAGCAGACCCCAGGCCGGGGGTCCAGATACGCAGTATTTT.

The chain has TRBV6-4 and TRBJ2-1, with a tentative D call TRBD2 (6 bases). CDR3 size: 15 residues. The germline gives CDR1 MRHNA, CDR2 SNTAGT. V was cut by 2 bases and J by 2 bases, with 10 bases left in between. The CDR3 coding sequence is TGTGCCAGCAGTGACACCGGGAGTACCTACAATGAGCAGTTCTTC. As protein: CASSDTGSTYNEQFF.

V is TRBV6-2 or TRBV6-3 and J is TRBJ1-2, with D uncertain. The CDR3 sequence is 13 residues long. V was clipped by 2 bases and J by 4 bases, with 8 bases between them. The germline V gene has CDR1 MNHEY and CDR2 SVGEGT. Here the CDR3 reads CASSYGLPYGYTF. The DNA for the CDR3 is TGTGCCAGCAGTTACGGACTTCCCTATGGCTACACCTTC.

This chain connects TRBV27 to TRBJ2-7; D unclear. The CDR3 runs 13 residues. Trimming left V 1 base short and J 0 bases short, with 4 bases between. Germline V gene data show CDR1 as MNHEY and CDR2 as SMNVEV (reference sequence). The CDR3 nucleotides are TGTGCCAGCAGTTTATTGGCCTCCTACGAGCAGTACTTC. Translation: CASSLLASYEQYF.

The chain has TRBV24-1 and TRBJ2-2; D unresolved. V was pared by 4 bases and J by 5 bases, with 7 bases between. This CDR3 is built from 13 residues. CDR1 is KGHDR, CDR2 SFDVKD, per germline. The CDR3 loop reads CATSDRPTGELFF. CDR3 in DNA: TGTGCCACCAGTGACCGCCCGACCGGGGAGCTGTTTTTT.

This chain links TRBV2 with TRBJ2-5, with D maybe TRBD1 (5 bases). Germline V gene data show CDR1 as SNHLY and CDR2 as FYNNEI. Trimming stripped 6 bases from V and 2 bases from J, with 13 bases between. The CDR3 runs to 14 residues. In DNA form, the CDR3 reads TGTGCCAGCAGGGCAGGGCGCGGACAAGAGACCCAGTACTTC. Translating it yields CASRAGRGQETQYF.

This chain uses TRBV27 with TRBJ2-1, with 8 bases matching TRBD2. V shed 6 bases and J 4 bases; nucleotides not matched to a gene: 8. The CDR3 has 15 amino acids. Germline-derived CDR1 and CDR2 are MNHEY and SMNVEV (reference sequence). CDR3 coding DNA: TGTGCCAGCAGCTCACCCGTAGCGGGATACAATGAGCAGTTCTTC. It yields the protein CASSSPVAGYNEQFF.

This chain uses TRBV4-2 with TRBJ1-6, with TRBD1 identical over 9 bases. There are 15 residues in the CDR3. V shed 6 bases and J 5 bases; nucleotides not matched to a gene: 5. The germline V gene encodes CDR1 LGHNA and CDR2 YNFKEQ. The CDR3 region has the DNA TGTGCCAGCAGGCGCCGGGACAGGGATAATTCACCCCTCCACTTT. It yields the protein CASRRRDRDNSPLHF.

The chain joins TRBV27 to TRBJ2-3, with a tentative D call TRBD2 (6 bases). Germline V gives CDR1 MNHEY, CDR2 SMNVEV (reference sequence). The CDR3 is 12 amino acids. The CDR3 region is CAEAGVTDTQYF. CDR3 nucleotides: TGTGCTGAAGCGGGCGTCACAGATACGCAGTATTTT.

V usage is TRBV2 and J usage is TRBJ1-1, with D hard to call. The CDR3 is 16 residues long. The germline V and J ends were trimmed by 0 bases and 2 bases, with 13 bases remaining between them. Germline V lookup: CDR1 SNHLY, CDR2 FYNNEI. CDR3 in DNA: TGTGCCAGCAGTGAAGCGCTTGCGACGAGTAACACTGAAGCTTTCTTT. It yields the protein CASSEALATSNTEAFF.

The chain couples TRBV28 to TRBJ1-1; D unresolved. This CDR3 has 12 amino acids. Germline V gives CDR1 MDHEN, CDR2 SYDVKM. Deletions cut 3 bases from V and 1 base from J, with 3 bases between. In nucleotides, the CDR3 is TGTGCCAGCAGTTTCCCGAACACTGAAGCTTTCTTT. Its translation is CASSFPNTEAFF.

The gene calls are TRBV5-1 and TRBJ1-1; tentatively, D is TRBD1 (5 bases). The germline V gene encodes CDR1 SGHRS and CDR2 YFSETQ. There are 15 residues in the CDR3. V was cut by 0 bases and J by 0 bases, with 9 bases left in between. The CDR3 sequence: CASSLVRGLNTEAFF. The CDR3, as DNA: TGCGCCAGCAGCTTGGTTAGGGGCCTGAACACTGAAGCTTTCTTT.

This chain uses TRBV7-9 with TRBJ1-5; TRBD1 is a possible D gene (5 bases). Trimming took off 4 bases at V and 4 bases at J, with 5 bases between the two ends. The length of the CDR3 is 12 residues. Per the germline V gene, CDR1 is SEHNR and CDR2 is FQNEAQ (reference sequence). CDR3 amino acids: CASSSGNQPQHF. The DNA of the CDR3 is TGTGCCAGCAGCTCAGGGAATCAGCCCCAGCATTTT. Drawing the rest from reference TRBV7-9 and TRBJ1-5, the complete variable domain is DTGVSQNPRHKITKRGQNVTFRCDPISEHNRLYWYRQTLGQGPEFLTYFQNEAQLEKSRLLSDRFSAERPKGSFSTLEIQRTEQGDSAMYLCASSSGNQPQHFGDGTRLSIL.

The V gene is TRBV11-2, the J gene TRBJ2-2; possibly TRBD2 for D (7 bases). Trimming stripped 3 bases from V and 5 bases from J, with 13 bases between. Germline V gene lookup returns CDR1 SGHAT and CDR2 FQNNGV. CDR3 size: 15 residues. In DNA form, the CDR3 reads TGTGCCAGCAGCTTCCGGGGGGCGGAAACCGGGGAGCTGTTTTTT. Amino acid sequence: CASSFRGAETGELFF.

In DNA form, the CDR3 reads TGTGCCAGTAGGCTGGGGGCTGGGTACAATGAGCAGTTCTTC. Translating gives CASRLGAGYNEQFF. This sequence joins TRBV19 and TRBJ2-1, with TRBD1 as a possible D gene (6 bases). V dropped 6 bases and J dropped 4 bases, with 13 bases sitting between them. The CDR3 extends over 14 amino acids. Germline CDR1 reads LNHDA; CDR2 reads SQIVND (reference sequence).

V usage is TRBV2 and J usage is TRBJ2-1; 7 nucleotides agree with TRBD1. J lost 9 bases, V lost 1 base, and 6 bases had no gene match. Germline CDR1 SNHLY, CDR2 FYNNEI. The CDR3 has 14 residues. CDR3 amino acids: CASSEGTGRGEQFF. The CDR3 DNA follows: TGTGCCAGCAGTGAAGGGACAGGCAGGGGTGAGCAGTTCTTC.

The genes are TRBV19 and TRBJ1-1; TRBD1 might be the D (6 bases). V lost 0 bases and J lost 5, with 13 bases in between. Germline values: CDR1 LNHDA, CDR2 SQIVND (reference sequence). This CDR3 has 15 residues. The CDR3 region is CASSIDDGGLTEAFF. CDR3 nucleotides: TGTGCCAGTAGTATAGATGACGGGGGCTTAACTGAAGCTTTCTTT.

The chain is built from TRBV11-2 and TRBJ2-1, with 14 bases that match TRBD2. Germline V gene data show CDR1 as SGHAT and CDR2 as FQNNGV. CDR3 length equals 18 residues. The trim removed 5 bases at V and 5 bases at J, leaving 11 bases unmatched. This CDR3 reads CASSLKPGLAGVNNEQFF. CDR3 DNA sequence: TGTGCCAGCAGCCTTAAACCGGGACTAGCGGGAGTTAACAATGAGCAGTTCTTC. The full variable domain, rest sourced from reference TRBV11-2 and TRBJ2-1, is EAGVAQSPRYKIIEKRQSVAFWCNPISGHATLYWYQQILGQGPKLLIQFQNNGVVDDSQLPKDRFSAERLKGVDSTLKIQPAKLEDSAVYLCASSLKPGLAGVNNEQFFGPGTRLTVL.

This clone was observed a single time. The gene calls are TRBV5-4 and TRBJ2-7; D not certain. Germline CDR1 reads SGHNT; CDR2 reads YYREEE (reference sequence). Deletions cut 5 bases from V and 1 base from J, with 10 bases between. This CDR3 comprises 13 residues. As DNA, the CDR3 is TGTGCCAGCAGTTCGACGGTATCCTACGAGCAGTACTTC. It codes for CASSSTVSYEQYF. Based on the CDR3 plus reference TRBV5-4 and TRBJ2-7, the full variable domain is ETGVTQSPTHLIKTRGQQVTLRCSSQSGHNTVSWYQQALGQGPQFIFQYYREEENGRGNFPPRFSGLQFPNYSSELNVNALELDDSALYLCASSSTVSYEQYFGPGTRLTVT.

The chain couples TRBV19 to TRBJ2-2, with 7 bases fitting TRBD1. CDR3 length: 15 amino acids. CDR1 is LNHDA and CDR2 is SQIVND in the germline V gene (reference sequence). V shed 2 bases and J 0 bases; nucleotides not matched to a gene: 0. As DNA, the CDR3 is TGTGCCAGTAGTATACAGGGGGCGAACACCGGGGAGCTGTTTTTT. Translation: CASSIQGANTGELFF.

The chain links TRBV4-3 to TRBJ1-5; D unclear. CDR1 is LGHNA, CDR2 YSLEER, per germline. The CDR3 is 15 residues long. Trimming shortened V by 0 bases and J by 3 bases, and 9 bases separated the two germline ends. The CDR3 DNA is TGCGCCAGCAGCCAAGATCCCACAACCAATCAGCCCCAGCATTTT. It is translated as CASSQDPTTNQPQHF.

The chain is built from TRBV18 and TRBJ2-3, with 7 bases matching TRBD1. Unmatched junction bases numbered 2, after V lost 2 bases and J lost 3 bases. Per the germline V gene, CDR1 is KGHSH and CDR2 is LQKENI. The CDR3 runs 14 residues. As DNA, the CDR3 is TGTGCCAGCTCACCATCAGGGGGAACAGATACGCAGTATTTT. It codes for CASSPSGGTDTQYF.

This clone was seen only once. The CDR3 DNA reads TGTGCCAGCAGTTTAACAGGGCCCACTGAAGCTTTCTTT. This translates into CASSLTGPTEAFF. This chain joins TRBV12-3 or TRBV12-4 and TRBJ1-1, with D possibly TRBD1 on 6 matching bases. The CDR3 has 13 residues. Trimming removed 2 bases at V and 4 bases at J, with 8 bases between.